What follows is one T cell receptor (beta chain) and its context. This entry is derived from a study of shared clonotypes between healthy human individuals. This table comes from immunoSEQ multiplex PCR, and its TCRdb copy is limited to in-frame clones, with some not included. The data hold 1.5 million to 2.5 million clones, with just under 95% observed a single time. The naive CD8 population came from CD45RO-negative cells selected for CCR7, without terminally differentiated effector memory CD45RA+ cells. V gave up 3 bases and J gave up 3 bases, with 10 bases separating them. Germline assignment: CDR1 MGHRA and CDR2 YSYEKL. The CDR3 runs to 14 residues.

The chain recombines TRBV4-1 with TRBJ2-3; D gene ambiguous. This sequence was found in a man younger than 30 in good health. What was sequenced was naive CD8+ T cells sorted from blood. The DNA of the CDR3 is TGCGCCAGCAGCCAGGATGGAACAACAGATACGCAGTATTTT. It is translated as CASSQDGTTDTQYF.